The 10 T cell receptor beta chains below were found in one sample sequenced in a study of T-cell memory formation after mild COVID-19. One entry per CDR3 protein, called by TCRdb with MiXCR from the 5' RACE reads. The sample contains about 240,000 distinct CDR3 sequences, approximately 9% of which appear only once. Sequencing was performed on PBMCs or a T cell subset sorted from them (not recorded which). The receptors stem from a man between 18 and 35 years old who had mild COVID-19 (a few samples of this study predate the infection). Cell type and time point are not known.

This clonotype was counted a few times. The chain has TRBV5-1 and TRBJ2-3; 7 bases match TRBD2. J gave up 3 bases and V 6 bases, and 4 bases lay outside the gene matches. The length of the CDR3 is 13 residues. The germline V gene encodes CDR1 SGHRS and CDR2 YFSETQ. The CDR3 is CASMLGGTDTQYF. CDR3 nucleotides: TGCGCCAGCATGCTGGGGGGGACAGATACGCAGTATTTT.

The sample holds many counts of this clonotype. This chain connects TRBV5-1 to TRBJ2-4, with a possible D match to TRBD1 (6 bases). Germline CDR1 reads SGHRS; CDR2 reads YFSETQ. The CDR3 extends over 14 amino acids. With 6 bases removed from V and 5 bases from J, the gap between germline ends came to 15 bases. The DNA of the CDR3 is TGCGCCAGCAAGCGGACAGATTATGAAAACATTCAGTACTTC. Translation gives CASKRTDYENIQYF.

The table lists this clonotype with a few counts. The gene calls are TRBV24-1 and TRBJ2-7, with TRBD2 identical over 10 bases. Per the germline V gene, CDR1 is KGHDR and CDR2 is SFDVKD. This CDR3 contains 18 residues. The DNA for the CDR3 is TGTGCCACCCGATCTACTAGCGGGGTACCCTGCCCACGCCCCGAGGAGTACGTC. It codes for CATRSTSGVPCPRPEEYV.

This clonotype was seen more than once but under ten times. The chain recombines TRBV20-1 with TRBJ2-3, with TRBD2 identical over 13 bases. Germline loops: CDR1 DFQATT, CDR2 SNEGSKA (reference sequence). CDR3 length: 16 residues. CDR3 residues: CGGPTSGGSSTDTQYF. In DNA form, the CDR3 reads TGCGGGGGTCCGACTAGCGGGGGGTCTAGCACAGATACGCAGTATTTT.

This clonotype was counted a few times. The CDR3 is CASSARPSGGFTDTQYF. Here the CDR3 DNA reads TGCGCCAGCAGCGCCCGACCTAGCGGGGGGTTCACAGATACGCAGTATTTT. The chain combines TRBV5-1 with TRBJ2-3; 11 bases map to TRBD2. Germline CDR1 and CDR2: SGHRS and YFSETQ. This CDR3 contains 17 residues. J lost 2 bases, V lost 4 bases, and 9 bases had no gene match.

The chain carries TRBV7-2 and TRBJ2-7; 12 nucleotides agree with TRBD1. The CDR3 has 17 amino acids. Trimming at V came to 5 bases and at J to 2 bases, leaving 10 bases not matched to a gene. Germline assignment: CDR1 SGHTA and CDR2 FQGNSA. The CDR3 reads CASSPSPGQGAPYEQYF. Here the CDR3 DNA reads TGTGCCAGCAGCCCGAGTCCGGGACAGGGGGCCCCCTACGAGCAGTACTTC.

The sample holds many counts of this clonotype. The chain's CDR3 is CASSFGPYEQYV. For the CDR3, the DNA is TGTGCCAGCAGCTTCGGCCCCTACGAGCAGTACGTC. The chain links TRBV5-6 to TRBJ2-7; D call uncertain. Germline CDR1 and CDR2: SGHDT and YYEEEE. The CDR3 has 12 residues. With 2 bases removed from V and 2 bases from J, the gap between germline ends came to 5 bases.

The CDR3 DNA is TGTGCCAGCAGCCAACGTTACGGACAGGGTGTAGCGAACACCGGGGAGCTGTTTTTT. Protein product: CASSQRYGQGVANTGELFF. This rearrangement joins TRBV7-9 to TRBJ2-2; 8 nucleotides line up with TRBD1. Germline V gene sequence: CDR1 SEHNR, CDR2 FQNEAQ (reference sequence). The CDR3 length is 19 residues. J gave up 0 bases and V 5 bases, and 14 bases lay outside the gene matches.

The chain employs TRBV5-1 and TRBJ1-6; 10 bases agree with TRBD1. Germline CDR1 is SGHRS and CDR2 is YFSETQ. The CDR3 has 15 residues. V dropped 1 base and J dropped 6; count of bases not matched to a gene: 1. This CDR3 reads CASSLWDRGNSPLHF. In nucleotides, the CDR3 is TGCGCCAGCAGCTTGTGGGACAGGGGTAATTCACCCCTCCACTTT.

CDR3 DNA: TGTGCCAGCAGCTTAATAGGGGAAAACACTGAAGCTTTCTTT. Protein: CASSLIGENTEAFF. The rearrangement links TRBV7-3 to TRBJ1-1, with a possible D match to TRBD1 (5 bases). CDR1 and CDR2 (germline): SGHTA, FQGTGA. The CDR3 runs to 14 residues. Trimming left V 1 base short and J 2 bases short, with 8 bases between.